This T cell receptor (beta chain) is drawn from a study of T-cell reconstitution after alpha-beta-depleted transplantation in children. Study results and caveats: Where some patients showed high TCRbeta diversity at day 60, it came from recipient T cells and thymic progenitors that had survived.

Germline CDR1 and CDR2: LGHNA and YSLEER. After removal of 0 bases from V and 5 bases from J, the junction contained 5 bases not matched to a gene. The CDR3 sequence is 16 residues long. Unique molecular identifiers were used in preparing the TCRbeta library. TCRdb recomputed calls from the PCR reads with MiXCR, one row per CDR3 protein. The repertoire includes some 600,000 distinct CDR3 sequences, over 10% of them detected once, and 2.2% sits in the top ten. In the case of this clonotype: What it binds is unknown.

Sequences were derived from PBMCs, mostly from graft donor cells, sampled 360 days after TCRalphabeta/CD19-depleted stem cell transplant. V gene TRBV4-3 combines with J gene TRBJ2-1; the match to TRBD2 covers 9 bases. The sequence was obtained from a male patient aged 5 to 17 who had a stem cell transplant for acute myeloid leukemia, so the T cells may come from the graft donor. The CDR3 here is CASSQEVAGVNNEQFF. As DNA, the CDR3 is TGCGCCAGCAGCCAAGAGGTAGCGGGAGTGAACAATGAGCAGTTCTTC.